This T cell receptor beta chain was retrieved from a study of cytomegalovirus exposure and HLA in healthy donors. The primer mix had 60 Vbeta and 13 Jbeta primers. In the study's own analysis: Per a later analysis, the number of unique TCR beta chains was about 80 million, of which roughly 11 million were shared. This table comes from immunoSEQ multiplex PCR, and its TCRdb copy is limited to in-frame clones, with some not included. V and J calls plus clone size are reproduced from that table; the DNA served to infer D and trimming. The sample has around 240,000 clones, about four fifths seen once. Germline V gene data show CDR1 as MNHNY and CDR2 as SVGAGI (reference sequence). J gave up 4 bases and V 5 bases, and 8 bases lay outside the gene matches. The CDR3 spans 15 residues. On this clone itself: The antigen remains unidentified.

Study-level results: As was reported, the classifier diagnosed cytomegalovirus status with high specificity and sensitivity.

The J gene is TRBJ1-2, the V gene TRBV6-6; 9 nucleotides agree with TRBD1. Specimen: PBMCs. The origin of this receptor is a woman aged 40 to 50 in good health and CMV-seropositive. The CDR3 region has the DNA TGTGCCAGCAGTCGACAGGGGGACTTCAGCTATGGCTACACCTTC. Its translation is CASSRQGDFSYGYTF.